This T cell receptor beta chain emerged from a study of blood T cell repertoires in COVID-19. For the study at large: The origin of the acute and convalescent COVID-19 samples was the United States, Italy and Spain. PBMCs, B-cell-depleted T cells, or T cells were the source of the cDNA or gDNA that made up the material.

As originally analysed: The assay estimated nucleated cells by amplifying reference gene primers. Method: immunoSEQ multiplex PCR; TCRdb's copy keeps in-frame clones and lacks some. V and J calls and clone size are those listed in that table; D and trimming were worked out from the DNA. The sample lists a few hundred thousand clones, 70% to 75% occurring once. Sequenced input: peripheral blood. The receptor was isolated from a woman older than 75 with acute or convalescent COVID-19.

The CDR3 DNA sequence: TGTGCCAGCAGCTTAGCGCGGGGGGCCAATCAGCCCCAGCATTTT. The encoded protein is CASSLARGANQPQHF. V gene TRBV7-9 combines with J gene TRBJ1-5, with D possibly being TRBD1 (6 bases). Between the trimmed V and J ends, which lost 0 bases and 3 bases, there was a span of 9 bases. The CDR3 has 15 amino acids. Germline values: CDR1 SEHNR, CDR2 FQNEAQ (reference sequence).